These 15 T cell receptor beta chains share one sample of origin, sequenced in a study of cytomegalovirus exposure and HLA in healthy donors. 13 Jbeta primers and 60 Vbeta primers were used for the PCR. Generated by immunoSEQ multiplex PCR, the TCRdb table keeps only in-frame clones and is missing some. The data contain 89,000 or so clones, 70% to 80% of them singletons. Sequencing was done on a sample of PBMCs. All receptors derive from a young man in good health and CMV-seropositive.

V is TRBV19 and J is TRBJ1-5; the D gene is possibly TRBD1 (5 bases). Germline assignment: CDR1 LNHDA and CDR2 SQIVND (reference sequence). The CDR3 runs to 15 residues. Trimming pared 3 bases from V and 0 bases from J, leaving 9 bases between. Written as DNA, the CDR3 is TGTGCCAGTAGTATCGACAGATATAGCAATCAGCCCCAGCATTTT. Its translation is CASSIDRYSNQPQHF. Full variable domain (remainder filled in from reference TRBV19 and TRBJ1-5): DGGITQSPKYLFRKEGQNVTLSCEQNLNHDAMYWYRQDPGQGLRLIYYSQIVNDFQKGDIAEGYSVSREKKESFPLTVTSAQKNPTAFYLCASSIDRYSNQPQHFGDGTRLSIL.

The chain carries TRBV28 and TRBJ2-3; tentative D call: TRBD2 (7 bases). Germline loops: CDR1 MDHEN, CDR2 SYDVKM. The V end lost 6 bases, the J end lost 2 bases, and 18 bases lay between the germline ends. CDR3 length: 16 amino acids. CDR3 in DNA: TGTGCCAGCAGCACCCGGAGGGGGGGACTCACAGATACGCAGTATTTT. Translated, it gives CASSTRRGGLTDTQYF.

The CDR3 sequence is CASSPGQENYGYTF. The CDR3 region has the DNA TGTGCCAGCAGCCCCGGACAGGAGAACTATGGCTACACCTTC. The rearrangement joins TRBV9 to TRBJ1-2; 7 positions match TRBD1. CDR3 length: 14 residues. Germline assignment: CDR1 SGDLS and CDR2 YYNGEE. With V trimmed by 4 bases and J by 2 bases, 5 bases remained unmatched.

This chain joins TRBV18 and TRBJ1-1, with 9 bases lining up with TRBD1. CDR3 size: 16 residues. CDR1 and CDR2 from the germline V gene are KGHSH and LQKENI. V shed 3 bases and J 4 bases; nucleotides not matched to a gene: 9. This chain's CDR3 is CASSPNFGQGFTEAFF. The CDR3 coding sequence is TGTGCCAGCTCACCCAATTTTGGACAGGGGTTCACTGAAGCTTTCTTT.

V is TRBV20-1 and J is TRBJ1-1; D is undetermined. Germline CDR1 reads DFQATT; CDR2 reads SNEGSKA (reference sequence). The CDR3 is made up of 11 amino acids. Trimming removed 5 bases from V and 1 base from J, with 5 bases in between. In DNA form, the CDR3 reads TGCAGTGCTGAGCGGAACACTGAAGCTTTCTTT. Translation: CSAERNTEAFF.

The V call is TRBV30, the J call TRBJ1-4; D might be TRBD1 (5 bases). V shed 0 bases and J shed 8 bases, with 13 bases lying between them. The CDR3 has 14 residues. The V gene's germline CDR1 is GTSNPN and CDR2 SVGIG (reference sequence). Here the CDR3 DNA reads TGTGCCTGGAGTGTATTCAGGGATCGAGAAAAACTGTTTTTT. This sequence encodes CAWSVFRDREKLFF. The whole variable domain, filled in from reference TRBV30 and TRBJ1-4, reads SQTIHQWPATLVQPVGSPLSLECTVEGTSNPNLYWYRQAAGRGLQLLFYSVGIGQISSEVPQNLSASRPQDRQFILSSKKLLLSDSGFYLCAWSVFRDREKLFFGSGTQLSVL.

This clone appeared a single time. The chain combines TRBV28 with TRBJ1-5; D ambiguous. In germline, CDR1 is MDHEN, CDR2 SYDVKM. The CDR3 contains 15 residues. Trimming stripped 3 bases from V and 2 bases from J, with 11 bases between. CDR3: CASSLSLAGNQPQHF. In DNA form, the CDR3 reads TGTGCCAGCAGTTTGTCTCTTGCGGGCAATCAGCCCCAGCATTTT.

V usage is TRBV5-1 and J usage is TRBJ1-1; D gene ambiguous. This CDR3 is 14 amino acids long. V was shortened by 0 bases and J by 0 bases, with 6 bases between the two germline ends. The germline gives CDR1 SGHRS, CDR2 YFSETQ. The CDR3 DNA follows: TGCGCCAGCAGCTTGGCCAATCTGAACACTGAAGCTTTCTTT. This translates into CASSLANLNTEAFF.

This clone was seen a handful of times. The chain uses TRBV6-5 and TRBJ2-7, with a weak D call TRBD1 (6 bases). V shed 2 bases and J shed 4 bases, with 9 bases lying between them. Germline-derived CDR1 and CDR2 are MNHEY and SVGAGI. This CDR3 contains 13 residues. This CDR3 reads CASSYGQLYEQYF. Here the CDR3 DNA reads TGTGCCAGCAGTTACGGACAGTTGTACGAGCAGTACTTC.

This chain joins TRBV5-1 and TRBJ1-1; possible D gene TRBD1, 5 bases. V was cut by 2 bases and J by 1 base, with 9 bases left in between. Germline V gives CDR1 SGHRS, CDR2 YFSETQ. CDR3 length: 14 amino acids. CDR3: CASSFRVGNTEAFF. CDR3 sequence (DNA): TGCGCCAGCAGCTTCAGGGTTGGGAACACTGAAGCTTTCTTT. The full variable domain, completed using reference TRBV5-1 and TRBJ1-1, is KAGVTQTPRYLIKTRGQQVTLSCSPISGHRSVSWYQQTPGQGLQFLFEYFSETQRNKGNFPGRFSGRQFSNSRSEMNVSTLELGDSALYLCASSFRVGNTEAFFGQGTRLTVV.

The chain combines TRBV14 with TRBJ1-4; the D is unclear. Trimming took off 1 base at V and 8 bases at J, with 11 bases between the two ends. The CDR3 has 14 residues. Germline V lookup: CDR1 SGHDN, CDR2 FVKESK. The CDR3 coding sequence is TGTGCCAGCAGCCAAGGAGGGATCGGCGAAAAACTGTTTTTT. Amino acids: CASSQGGIGEKLFF.

The chain uses TRBV4-2 and TRBJ2-7; 8 nucleotides match TRBD2. Germline values: CDR1 LGHNA, CDR2 YNFKEQ. The CDR3 spans 14 residues. The J segment lost 6 bases and the V segment lost 4 bases, leaving 8 bases of the junction unmatched. The CDR3 loop is CASSPSGGRGEQYF. For the CDR3, the DNA is TGTGCCAGCAGCCCCAGCGGGGGAAGGGGCGAGCAGTACTTC.

The V and J genes are TRBV27 and TRBJ2-6; no clear D gene. Trimming pared 5 bases from V and 0 bases from J, leaving 11 bases between. This CDR3 comprises 16 residues. Germline V CDR1 and CDR2: MNHEY, SMNVEV (reference sequence). CDR3 amino acids: CASSTRQNSGANVLTF. CDR3 nucleotide sequence: TGTGCCAGCAGTACAAGACAAAACTCTGGGGCCAACGTCCTGACTTTC.

The chain recombines TRBV5-4 with TRBJ2-5; 7 bases fit TRBD2. This CDR3 contains 12 residues. V shed 4 bases and J 5 bases; nucleotides not matched to a gene: 2. Germline V gene sequence: CDR1 SGHNT, CDR2 YYREEE (reference sequence). The CDR3 loop is CASSLGRETQYF. As DNA, the CDR3 is TGTGCCAGCAGCCTCGGGAGGGAGACCCAGTACTTC.

The chain is built from TRBV4-2 and TRBJ1-1; D remains unclear. The ends were cut back, 2 bases at V and 6 bases at J, with 13 bases in the middle. This CDR3 has 14 residues. Germline V gene lookup returns CDR1 LGHNA and CDR2 YNFKEQ. The CDR3 DNA sequence: TGTGCCAGCAGCCAAAGCATGCGGAGGGCTGAAGCTTTCTTT. It translates to CASSQSMRRAEAFF.